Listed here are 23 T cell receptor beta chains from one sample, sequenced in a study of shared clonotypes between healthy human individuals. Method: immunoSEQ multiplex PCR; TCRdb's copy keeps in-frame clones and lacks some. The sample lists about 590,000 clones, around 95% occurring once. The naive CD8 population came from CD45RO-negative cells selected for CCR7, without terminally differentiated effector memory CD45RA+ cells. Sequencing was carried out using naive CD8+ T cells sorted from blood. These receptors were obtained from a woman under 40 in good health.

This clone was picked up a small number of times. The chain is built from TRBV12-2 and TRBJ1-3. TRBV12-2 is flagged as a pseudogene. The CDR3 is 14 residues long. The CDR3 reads CASRLDRPGDTIYF. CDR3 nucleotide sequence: TGTGCAAGTCGCTTAGATCGGCCCGGGGACACCATATATTTT.

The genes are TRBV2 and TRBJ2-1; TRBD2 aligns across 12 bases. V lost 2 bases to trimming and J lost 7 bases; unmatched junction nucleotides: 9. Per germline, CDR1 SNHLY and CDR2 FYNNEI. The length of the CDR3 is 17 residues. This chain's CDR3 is CASSEPGLAGNINEQFF. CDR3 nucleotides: TGTGCCAGCAGTGAACCGGGACTAGCGGGTAATATAAATGAGCAGTTCTTC. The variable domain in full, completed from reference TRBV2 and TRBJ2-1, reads EPEVTQTPSHQVTQMGQEVILRCVPISNHLYFYWYRQILGQKVEFLVSFYNNEISEKSEIFDDQFSVERPDGSNFTLKIRSTKLEDSAMYFCASSEPGLAGNINEQFFGPGTRLTVL.

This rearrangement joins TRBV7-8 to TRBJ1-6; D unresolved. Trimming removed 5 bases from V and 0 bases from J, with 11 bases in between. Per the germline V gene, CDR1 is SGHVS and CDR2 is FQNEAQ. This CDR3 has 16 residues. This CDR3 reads CASSMDGSSYNSPLHF. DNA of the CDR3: TGTGCCAGCAGCATGGACGGTAGCTCCTATAATTCACCCCTCCACTTT.

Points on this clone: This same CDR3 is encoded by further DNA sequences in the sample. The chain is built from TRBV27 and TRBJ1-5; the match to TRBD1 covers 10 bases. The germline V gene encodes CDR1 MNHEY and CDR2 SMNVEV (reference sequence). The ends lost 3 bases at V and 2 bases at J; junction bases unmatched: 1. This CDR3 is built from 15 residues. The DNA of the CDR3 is TGTGCCAGCAGTTTCGGGACAGGGGGCAATCAGCCCCAGCATTTT. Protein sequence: CASSFGTGGNQPQHF.

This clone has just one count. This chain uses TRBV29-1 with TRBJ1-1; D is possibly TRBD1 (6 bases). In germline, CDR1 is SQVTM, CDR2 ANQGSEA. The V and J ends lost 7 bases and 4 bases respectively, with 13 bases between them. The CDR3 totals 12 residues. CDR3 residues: CSARGQSTEAFF. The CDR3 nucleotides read TGCAGCGCAAGGGGACAATCCACTGAAGCTTTCTTT.

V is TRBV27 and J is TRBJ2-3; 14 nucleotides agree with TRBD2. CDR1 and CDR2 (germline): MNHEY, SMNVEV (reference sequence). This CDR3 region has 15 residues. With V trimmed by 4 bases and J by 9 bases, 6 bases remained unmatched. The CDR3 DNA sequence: TGTGCCAGCAGTTCTGGGACTAGCGGGAGAGCGACGCAGTATTTT. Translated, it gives CASSSGTSGRATQYF.

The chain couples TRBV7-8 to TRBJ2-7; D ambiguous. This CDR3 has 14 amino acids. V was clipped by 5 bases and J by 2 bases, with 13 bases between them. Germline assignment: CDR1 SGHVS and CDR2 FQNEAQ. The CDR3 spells CASSNTEIPYEQYF. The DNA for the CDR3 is TGTGCCAGCAGCAACACAGAGATCCCCTACGAGCAGTACTTC. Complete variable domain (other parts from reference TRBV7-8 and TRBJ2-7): GAGVSQSPRYKVAKRGQDVALRCDPISGHVSLFWYQQALGQGPEFLTYFQNEAQLDKSGLPSDRFFAERPEGSVSTLKIQRTQQEDSAVYLCASSNTEIPYEQYFGPGTRLTVT.

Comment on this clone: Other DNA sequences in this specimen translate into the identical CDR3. CDR3 in DNA: TGCGCCAGCAGTCAGTTGGGACTAGCGGGGGAGACCCAGTACTTC. Amino acids: CASSQLGLAGETQYF. The chain recombines TRBV4-1 with TRBJ2-5, with 13 bases matching TRBD2. The V segment lost 6 bases and the J segment 5 bases; nucleotides outside the gene matches: 6. This CDR3 region has 15 residues. Per germline, CDR1 MGHRA and CDR2 YSYEKL.

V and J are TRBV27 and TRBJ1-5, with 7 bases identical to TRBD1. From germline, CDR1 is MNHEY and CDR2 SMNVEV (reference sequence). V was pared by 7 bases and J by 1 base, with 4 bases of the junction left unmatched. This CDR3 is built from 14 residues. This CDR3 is CASMVQGSNQPQHF. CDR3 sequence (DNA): TGTGCCAGCATGGTACAGGGGAGCAATCAGCCCCAGCATTTT.

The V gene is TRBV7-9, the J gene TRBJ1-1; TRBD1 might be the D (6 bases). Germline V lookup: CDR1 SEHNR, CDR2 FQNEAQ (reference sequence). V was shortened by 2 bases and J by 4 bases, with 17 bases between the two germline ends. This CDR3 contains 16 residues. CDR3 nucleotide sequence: TGTGCCAGCAGCTTAACTAACACAGGGCCTCGCACTGAAGCTTTCTTT. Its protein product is CASSLTNTGPRTEAFF. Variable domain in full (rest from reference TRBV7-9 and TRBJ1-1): DTGVSQNPRHKITKRGQNVTFRCDPISEHNRLYWYRQTLGQGPEFLTYFQNEAQLEKSRLLSDRFSAERPKGSFSTLEIQRTEQGDSAMYLCASSLTNTGPRTEAFFGQGTRLTVV.

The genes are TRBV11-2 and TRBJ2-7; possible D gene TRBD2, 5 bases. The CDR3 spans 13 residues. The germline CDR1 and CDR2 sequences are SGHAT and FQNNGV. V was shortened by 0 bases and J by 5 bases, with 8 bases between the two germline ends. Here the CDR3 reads CASSLDISDEQYF. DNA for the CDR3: TGTGCCAGCAGCTTAGATATTAGCGACGAGCAGTACTTC.

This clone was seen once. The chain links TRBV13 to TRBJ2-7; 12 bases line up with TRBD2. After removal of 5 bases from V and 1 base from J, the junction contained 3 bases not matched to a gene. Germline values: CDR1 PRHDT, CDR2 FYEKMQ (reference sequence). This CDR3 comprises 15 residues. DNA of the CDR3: TGTGCCAGCAGCCGTACTAGCGGGAGGTCCTACGAGCAGTACTTC. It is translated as CASSRTSGRSYEQYF.

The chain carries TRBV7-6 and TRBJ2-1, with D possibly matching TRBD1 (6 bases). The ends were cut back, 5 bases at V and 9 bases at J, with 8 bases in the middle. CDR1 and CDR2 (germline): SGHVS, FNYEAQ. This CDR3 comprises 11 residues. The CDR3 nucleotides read TGTGCCAGCAGCAAAGGGGGTGAGCAGTTCTTC. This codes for CASSKGGEQFF.

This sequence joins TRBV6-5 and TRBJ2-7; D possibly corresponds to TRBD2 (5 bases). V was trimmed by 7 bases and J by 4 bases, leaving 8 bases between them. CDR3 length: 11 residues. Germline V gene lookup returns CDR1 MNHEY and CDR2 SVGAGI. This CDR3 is CASMRDYEQYF. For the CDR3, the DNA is TGTGCCAGCATGAGGGATTACGAGCAGTACTTC.

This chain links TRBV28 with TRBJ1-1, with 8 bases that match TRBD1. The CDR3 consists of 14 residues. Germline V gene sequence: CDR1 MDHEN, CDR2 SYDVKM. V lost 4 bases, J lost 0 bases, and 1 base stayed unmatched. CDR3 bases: TGTGCCAGCAGTTGGACAGGGTTGAACACTGAAGCTTTCTTT. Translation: CASSWTGLNTEAFF.

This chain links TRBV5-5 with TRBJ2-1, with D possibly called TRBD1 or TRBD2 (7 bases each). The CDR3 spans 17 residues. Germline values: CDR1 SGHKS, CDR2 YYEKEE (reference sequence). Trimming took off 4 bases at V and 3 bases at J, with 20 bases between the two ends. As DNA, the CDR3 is TGTGCCAGCAGCCCTGAGGGGGCTAGCGGCTACTACAATGAGCAGTTCTTC. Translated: CASSPEGASGYYNEQFF. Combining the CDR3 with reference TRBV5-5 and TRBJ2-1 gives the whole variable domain DAGVTQSPTHLIKTRGQQVTLRCSPISGHKSVSWYQQVLGQGPQFIFQYYEKEERGRGNFPDRFSARQFPNYSSELNVNALLLGDSALYLCASSPEGASGYYNEQFFGPGTRLTVL.

DNA of the CDR3: TGTGCCAGCAGTTACTCCTGGAGGGGCAATCAGCCCCAGCATTTT. Its translation is CASSYSWRGNQPQHF. The rearrangement uses TRBV6-5 and TRBJ1-5; no reliable D call. This CDR3 spans 15 amino acids. Trimming stripped 0 bases from V and 2 bases from J, with 8 bases between. Per the germline V gene, CDR1 is MNHEY and CDR2 is SVGAGI.

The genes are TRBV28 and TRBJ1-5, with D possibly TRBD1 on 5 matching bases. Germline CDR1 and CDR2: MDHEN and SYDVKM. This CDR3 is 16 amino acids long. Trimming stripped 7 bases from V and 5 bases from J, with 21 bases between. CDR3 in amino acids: CASNLDHGGVDQPQHF. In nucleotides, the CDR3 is TGTGCCAGCAACCTTGACCACGGGGGGGTAGATCAGCCCCAGCATTTT.

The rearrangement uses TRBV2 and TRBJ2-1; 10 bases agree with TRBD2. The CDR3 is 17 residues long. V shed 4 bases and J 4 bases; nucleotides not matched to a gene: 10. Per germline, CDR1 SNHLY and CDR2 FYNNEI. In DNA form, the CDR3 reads TGTGCCAGCAGTGTCACCCAACTAGCGGGACCGTACAATGAGCAGTTCTTC. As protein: CASSVTQLAGPYNEQFF. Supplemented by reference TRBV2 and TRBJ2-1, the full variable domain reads EPEVTQTPSHQVTQMGQEVILRCVPISNHLYFYWYRQILGQKVEFLVSFYNNEISEKSEIFDDQFSVERPDGSNFTLKIRSTKLEDSAMYFCASSVTQLAGPYNEQFFGPGTRLTVL.

The CDR3 nucleotides are TGTGCCAGTAGTATCGAGGGGGTGAACACTGAAGCTTTCTTT. It is translated as CASSIEGVNTEAFF. This sequence joins TRBV19 and TRBJ1-1, with D maybe TRBD1 (6 bases). The CDR3 covers 14 residues. Germline assignment: CDR1 LNHDA and CDR2 SQIVND (reference sequence). V gave up 3 bases and J gave up 0 bases, with 8 bases separating them. The full variable domain, with the rest looked up from reference TRBV19 and TRBJ1-1, is DGGITQSPKYLFRKEGQNVTLSCEQNLNHDAMYWYRQDPGQGLRLIYYSQIVNDFQKGDIAEGYSVSREKKESFPLTVTSAQKNPTAFYLCASSIEGVNTEAFFGQGTRLTVV.

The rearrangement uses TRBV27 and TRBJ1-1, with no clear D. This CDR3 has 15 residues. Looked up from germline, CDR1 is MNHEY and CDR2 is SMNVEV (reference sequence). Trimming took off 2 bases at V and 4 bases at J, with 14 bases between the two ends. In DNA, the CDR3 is TGTGCCAGCAGTTTACACGCATTCGACGGCACTGAAGCTTTCTTT. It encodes CASSLHAFDGTEAFF.

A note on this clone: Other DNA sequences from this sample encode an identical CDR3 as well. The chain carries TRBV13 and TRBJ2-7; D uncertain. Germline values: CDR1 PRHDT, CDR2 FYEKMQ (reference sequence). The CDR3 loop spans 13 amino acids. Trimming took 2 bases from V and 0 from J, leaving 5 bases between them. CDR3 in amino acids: CASSLQSSYEQYF. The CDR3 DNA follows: TGTGCCAGCAGCTTACAGAGCTCCTACGAGCAGTACTTC.

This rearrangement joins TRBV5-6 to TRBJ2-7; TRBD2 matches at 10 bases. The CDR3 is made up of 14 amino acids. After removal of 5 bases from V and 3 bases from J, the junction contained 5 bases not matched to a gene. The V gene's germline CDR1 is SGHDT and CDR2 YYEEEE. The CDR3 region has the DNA TGTGCCAGCAGTTCCGGACTAGCGGTCTACGAGCAGTACTTC. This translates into CASSSGLAVYEQYF.